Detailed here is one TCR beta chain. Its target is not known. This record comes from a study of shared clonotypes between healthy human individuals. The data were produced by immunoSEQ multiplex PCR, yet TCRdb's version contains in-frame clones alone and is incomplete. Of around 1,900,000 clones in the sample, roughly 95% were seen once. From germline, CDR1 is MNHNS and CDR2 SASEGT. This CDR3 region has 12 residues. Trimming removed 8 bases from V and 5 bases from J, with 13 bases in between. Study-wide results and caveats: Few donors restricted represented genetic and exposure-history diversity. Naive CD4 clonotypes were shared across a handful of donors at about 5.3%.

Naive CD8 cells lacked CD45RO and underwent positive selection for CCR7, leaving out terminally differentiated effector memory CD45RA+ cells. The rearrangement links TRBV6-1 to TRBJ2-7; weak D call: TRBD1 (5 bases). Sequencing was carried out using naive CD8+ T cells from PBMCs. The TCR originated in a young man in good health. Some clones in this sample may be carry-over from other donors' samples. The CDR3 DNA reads TGTGCCAGCGGCAAAGGGGCCCACGAGCAGTACTTC. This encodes CASGKGAHEQYF.